The rows below give T cell receptor beta chains drawn from one sample of a study of control samples from healthy donors and cancer patients. Produced via immunoSEQ multiplex PCR; TCRdb's table is partial and in-frame only. The data hold around 250,000 clones, with over 75% observed a single time. Sequenced: PBMCs. These TCRs come from a woman aged 60-75 years with lung cancer. The CDR3 runs from the conserved cysteine through the conserved F or W. The D gene is left open where the match is weak. Part of the rows lack a size; the others show once, few, many or a class for expanded clones.

.	TRBV7-3	TRBD2	TRBJ2-2	TGTGCCAGCAGCTATAGCGGGAGTGGTGGGGCCGGGGAGCTGTTTTTT	CASSYSGSGGAGELFF
.	TRBV5-1	.	TRBJ1-1	TGCGCCAGCAGCTTCTCTACAGGGATTATAATGAACACTGAAGCTTTCTTT	CASSFSTGIIMNTEAFF
once	TRBV6-5	.	TRBJ1-3	TGTGCCAGCATACAGGGAGTGGGGCTTGGAAACACCATATATTTT	CASIQGVGLGNTIYF
many	TRBV2	.	TRBJ2-7	TGTGCCAGCAGTGACGGAGGTTTCGCCTACGAGCAGTACTTC	CASSDGGFAYEQYF
few	TRBV27	.	TRBJ1-6	TGTGCCAGCAGTGCTGTGGGGGGAGGTAATTCACCCCTCCACTTT	CASSAVGGGNSPLHF
few	TRBV5-1	TRBD1	TRBJ2-3	TGCGCCAGCACCGTTGGACAGGGGGGCACAGATACGCAGTATTTT	CASTVGQGGTDTQYF
few	TRBV5-4	TRBD2	TRBJ2-7	TGTGCCAGCAGCCCGGGAGGGGGTGCAACCTACGAGCAGTACTTC	CASSPGGGATYEQYF
.	TRBV10-3	.	TRBJ1-1	TGTGCCATCAGTGAGTCGGGGGGACTGAACACTGAAGCTTTCTTT	CAISESGGLNTEAFF
.	TRBV28	TRBD1	TRBJ2-3	TGTGCCAGCAGCGAAACAGGGGTTAGAGATACGCAGTATTTT	CASSETGVRDTQYF
.	TRBV3-1/TRBV3-2	TRBD2	TRBJ2-3	TGTGCCAGCAGCCAATGGGGGACTAGCGGAACAGATACGCAGTATTTT	CASSQWGTSGTDTQYF
.	TRBV9	TRBD1	TRBJ2-5	TGTGCCAGCAGTCGGTCTTTGGACAGGTTTGAGACCCAGTACTTC	CASSRSLDRFETQYF
.	TRBV4-2	.	TRBJ1-6	TGTGCCAGCAGCCAAGATGCCCTCCTTGGCCCCAGGGCCGGTTCACCCCTCCACTTT	CASSQDALLGPRAGSPLHF
.	TRBV19	.	TRBJ1-5	TGTGCCAGTAGTACAGGATTCGGAAGCAATCAGCCCCAGCATTTT	CASSTGFGSNQPQHF
once	TRBV3-1/TRBV3-2	.	TRBJ1-2	TGTGCCAGCAGCCAAGGTGCAGAACGCGGCTATGGCTACACCTTC	CASSQGAERGYGYTF
.	TRBV6-2/TRBV6-3	.	TRBJ1-6	TGTGCCAGCAGTTCCCGGACAGTTATGAATTCACCCCTCCACTTT	CASSSRTVMNSPLHF
once	TRBV5-1	TRBD1	TRBJ2-7	TGCGCCAGCAGCTCGGGACAGGTTTACGAGCAGTACTTC	CASSSGQVYEQYF